The sequence of this T cell receptor beta chain was determined in a study of T cells in Graves' hyperthyroidism and ophthalmopathy. Study findings and constraints: The blood repertoire included most of the expanded thyroid clonotypes above 0.001.

Researchers amplified the TCR beta CDR3 regions from RNA transcripts. Initially, a first-round RT-PCR of the TCR CDR3 employed the HTBI primer set. TCRdb re-analysed the multiplex PCR reads in MiXCR, keeping a single row per CDR3 protein. The data contain some 490,000 distinct CDR3 sequences, 22% of them singletons. Exclusions: uncontrolled infection, other autoimmune disease, pregnancy, lactation. This clonotype was recorded many times. Its antigen remains unidentified. Germline-derived CDR1 and CDR2 are SGDLS and YYNGEE. This CDR3 has 15 amino acids. Trimming took 0 bases from V and 8 from J; bases not matched to a gene: 9.

Input material: blood. This clonotype was obtained from a woman between 70 and 85 years old with Graves' ophthalmopathy. The chain combines TRBV9 with TRBJ2-3; 7 bases match TRBD2. The CDR3 here is CASSVDGRRVGTQYF. The CDR3, as DNA: TGTGCCAGCAGCGTAGACGGGAGGCGGGTCGGTACGCAGTATTTT.